Listed here are 31 T cell receptor beta chains from one sample, sequenced in a study of blood T cell repertoires in COVID-19. Repertoires were generated with immunoSEQ multiplex PCR, while TCRdb's copy carries only in-frame clones and drops some. The table records 250,000 to 300,000 clones, about nine tenths of them present only once. The sample consisted of peripheral blood. The receptor set was obtained from a woman aged 25 to 39 with COVID-19, enrolled during active disease.

The J gene is TRBJ2-1, the V gene TRBV7-9; no firm D call. V gave up 2 bases and J gave up 8 bases, with 7 bases separating them. CDR3 length: 12 residues. Germline assignment: CDR1 SEHNR and CDR2 FQNEAQ (reference sequence). CDR3 bases: TGTGCCAGCAGCTTAATCGTCGATGAGCAGTTCTTC. Residues: CASSLIVDEQFF.

The chain employs TRBV19 and TRBJ1-1; D gene ambiguous. This CDR3 is 15 amino acids long. The V and J ends lost 6 bases and 1 base respectively, with 15 bases between them. From germline, CDR1 is LNHDA and CDR2 SQIVND (reference sequence). The DNA of the CDR3 is TGTGCCAGTAGGACCACTGGAGCGCGGAACACTGAAGCTTTCTTT. This gives the protein CASRTTGARNTEAFF.

The count of this clone is one. The chain is built from TRBV6-5 and TRBJ2-3; TRBD2 is a possible D gene (5 bases). CDR1 and CDR2 (germline): MNHEY, SVGAGI. V was cut by 8 bases and J by 2 bases, with 17 bases left in between. This CDR3 is built from 15 residues. In DNA form, the CDR3 reads TGTGCCAGCTTTGGGCCCAACGACTACACAGATACGCAGTATTTT. Translated: CASFGPNDYTDTQYF.

The chain carries TRBV3-1 (or the pseudogene TRBV3-2) and TRBJ2-2, with 9 bases aligning to TRBD2. Germline CDR1 reads LGHDT; CDR2 reads YNNKEL (reference sequence). J lost 2 bases, V lost 3 bases, and 7 bases had no gene match. The CDR3 spans 17 residues. As DNA, the CDR3 is TGTGCCAGCAGCCATACGACTAGCGGCTTCAACACCGGGGAGCTGTTTTTT. The encoded protein is CASSHTTSGFNTGELFF.

The rearrangement links TRBV6-6 to TRBJ2-1; tentatively, D is TRBD1 (6 bases). The V end lost 6 bases, the J end lost 8 bases, and 14 bases lay between the germline ends. The CDR3 length is 13 residues. Germline CDR1 reads MNHNY; CDR2 reads SVGAGI (reference sequence). Here the CDR3 reads CASSEIQGYEQFF. The CDR3 coding sequence is TGTGCCAGCAGCGAGATACAGGGTTATGAGCAGTTCTTC.

The chain joins TRBV9 to TRBJ2-3; TRBD2 matches at 13 bases. The CDR3 sequence is 18 residues long. The germline V gene has CDR1 SGDLS and CDR2 YYNGEE. V lost 3 bases to trimming and J lost 2 bases; unmatched junction nucleotides: 9. The CDR3 DNA reads as TGTGCCAGCAGCGCCCTAAGGGGACTAGCGGGGCTCACAGATACGCAGTATTTT. This translates into CASSALRGLAGLTDTQYF.

The chain uses TRBV7-9 and TRBJ2-3, with unresolved D. Trimming stripped 4 bases from V and 2 bases from J, with 22 bases between. The CDR3 is 18 amino acids. Germline-derived CDR1 and CDR2 are SEHNR and FQNEAQ (reference sequence). This CDR3 reads CASSSLILNRPNTDTQYF. Written as DNA, the CDR3 is TGTGCCAGCAGCTCCTTAATTCTAAATCGCCCAAACACAGATACGCAGTATTTT.

The V gene is TRBV5-6, the J gene TRBJ1-4; a weak D match, TRBD1 (6 bases). V was shortened by 4 bases and J by 2 bases, with 15 bases between the two germline ends. This CDR3 contains 16 residues. Germline-derived CDR1 and CDR2 are SGHDT and YYEEEE. CDR3 DNA: TGTGCCAGCAGCCTTTATAGGGGGTGGACTAATGAAAAACTGTTTTTT. The encoded protein is CASSLYRGWTNEKLFF.

This chain joins TRBV15 and TRBJ1-5; TRBD1 is a possible D gene (5 bases). Germline loops: CDR1 LNHNV, CDR2 YYDKDF (reference sequence). The germline V and J ends were trimmed by 6 bases and 8 bases, with 14 bases remaining between them. CDR3 length equals 13 residues. In DNA, the CDR3 is TGTGCCACCAGTTCGACGGACATGGAGCCCCAGCATTTT. Translation gives CATSSTDMEPQHF.

The chain combines TRBV27 with TRBJ1-1; no definite D call. The V end was cut by 3 bases, the J end by 3 bases, with 14 bases between. This CDR3 region has 15 residues. Germline loops: CDR1 MNHEY, CDR2 SMNVEV (reference sequence). CDR3 nucleotide sequence: TGTGCCAGCAGTTTTCTACCCCAAACGGACACTGAAGCTTTCTTT. Protein product: CASSFLPQTDTEAFF.

The chain employs TRBV5-5 and TRBJ2-7; 10 bases line up with TRBD2. This CDR3 comprises 14 residues. After removal of 7 bases from V and 3 bases from J, the junction contained 7 bases not matched to a gene. Germline V gene lookup returns CDR1 SGHKS and CDR2 YYEKEE (reference sequence). The CDR3 spells CASHTGTSDYEQYF. The CDR3 DNA reads as TGTGCCAGCCACACCGGGACTAGCGACTACGAGCAGTACTTC.

This rearrangement joins TRBV7-8 to TRBJ2-2; TRBD2 matches at 10 bases. The CDR3 has 17 residues. Unmatched junction bases numbered 7, after V lost 3 bases and J lost 3 bases. CDR1 is SGHVS, CDR2 FQNEAQ, per germline. CDR3 in amino acids: CASSFSSGGRYTGELFF. CDR3 nucleotide sequence: TGTGCCAGCAGCTTCAGTAGCGGGGGGCGATACACCGGGGAGCTGTTTTTT. Using reference TRBV7-8 and TRBJ2-2 for the parts outside the CDR3, the full variable domain is GAGVSQSPRYKVAKRGQDVALRCDPISGHVSLFWYQQALGQGPEFLTYFQNEAQLDKSGLPSDRFFAERPEGSVSTLKIQRTQQEDSAVYLCASSFSSGGRYTGELFFGEGSRLTVL.

The chain uses TRBV6-1 and TRBJ2-2; TRBD2 aligns across 9 bases. With V trimmed by 2 bases and J by 6 bases, 16 bases remained unmatched. Germline lookup yields CDR1 MNHNS and CDR2 SASEGT. The CDR3 loop spans 19 amino acids. The CDR3 region has the DNA TGTGCCAGCAGTGAAAGCATTGCCGTCGGCGGGGGGGCTTCCGGGGAGCTGTTTTTT. Protein: CASSESIAVGGGASGELFF.

This clone was seen just once. For the CDR3, the DNA is TGTGCCAGCAGCTTAAATGGGCTGGGGGGAAATGGCTACACCTTC. Its protein product is CASSLNGLGGNGYTF. V usage is TRBV7-9 and J usage is TRBJ1-2; maybe TRBD1 (5 bases). Trimming removed 2 bases at V and 6 bases at J, with 16 bases between. The CDR3 loop spans 15 amino acids. Per the germline V gene, CDR1 is SEHNR and CDR2 is FQNEAQ (reference sequence). The full variable domain, with the rest looked up from reference TRBV7-9 and TRBJ1-2, is DTGVSQNPRHKITKRGQNVTFRCDPISEHNRLYWYRQTLGQGPEFLTYFQNEAQLEKSRLLSDRFSAERPKGSFSTLEIQRTEQGDSAMYLCASSLNGLGGNGYTFGSGTRLTVV.

In nucleotides, the CDR3 is TGTGCCAGCAGTTCCGCGGGCGCGGGCCGAAACACCATATATTTT. This translates into CASSSAGAGRNTIYF. This chain connects TRBV27 to TRBJ1-3, with no clear D. With 4 bases removed from V and 5 bases from J, the gap between germline ends came to 15 bases. CDR1 and CDR2 (germline): MNHEY, SMNVEV (reference sequence). The CDR3 runs 15 residues.

The chain combines TRBV28 with TRBJ1-4; D ambiguous. Germline V gene sequence: CDR1 MDHEN, CDR2 SYDVKM. The CDR3 is 12 residues long. V lost 7 bases and J 8 bases, leaving 11 bases between the germline ends. The CDR3 DNA reads TGTGCCAGCAATGAAGAGAGGGAAAAACTGTTTTTT. The encoded protein is CASNEEREKLFF.

The chain combines TRBV3-1 (or the pseudogene TRBV3-2) with TRBJ2-7; D is perhaps TRBD1 (6 bases). Per the germline V gene, CDR1 is LGHDT and CDR2 is YNNKEL (reference sequence). CDR3 length: 16 residues. V gave up 2 bases and J gave up 3 bases, with 17 bases separating them. CDR3 loop: CASSQTSRGSNYEQYF. The DNA of the CDR3 is TGTGCCAGCAGCCAAACAAGCAGGGGCTCCAACTACGAGCAGTACTTC.

The CDR3 bases are TGCGCCAGCAGTACCCGTCGGGTGGGCACTGAAGCTTTCTTT. Translated: CASSTRRVGTEAFF. V is TRBV5-1 and J is TRBJ1-1, with no clear D. Trimming took 5 bases from V and 4 from J, leaving 15 bases between them. Germline V gives CDR1 SGHRS, CDR2 YFSETQ. This CDR3 region has 14 residues.

This clone was seen just once. J is TRBJ1-2 and V is TRBV7-9; D is ambiguous. V gave up 3 bases and J gave up 6 bases, with 14 bases separating them. Germline V CDR1 and CDR2: SEHNR, FQNEAQ (reference sequence). The CDR3 totals 14 residues. The CDR3 loop is CASSFVEGLNGYTF. The CDR3 DNA reads as TGTGCCAGCAGCTTCGTGGAGGGTTTAAATGGCTACACCTTC.

The chain links TRBV10-1 to TRBJ1-1; 9 bases fit TRBD1. Germline-derived CDR1 and CDR2 are WNHNN and SYGVQD (reference sequence). The CDR3 sequence is 18 residues long. Trimming took 0 bases from V and 1 from J; bases not matched to a gene: 9. CDR3 region: CASSESVGQGLRNTEAFF. DNA for the CDR3: TGCGCCAGCAGTGAGTCCGTGGGACAGGGACTTCGGAACACTGAAGCTTTCTTT.

V and J are TRBV19 and TRBJ2-7; D may be TRBD1 (5 bases). CDR1 is LNHDA and CDR2 is SQIVND in the germline V gene (reference sequence). The CDR3 sequence is 14 residues long. V lost 3 bases and J 2 bases, leaving 11 bases between the germline ends. This CDR3 is CASSMTAITYEQYF. The CDR3 region has the DNA TGTGCCAGTAGTATGACAGCGATAACCTACGAGCAGTACTTC.

The chain links TRBV7-7 to TRBJ2-7, with D maybe TRBD2 (6 bases). Germline V CDR1 and CDR2: SSHAT, FNYEAQ (reference sequence). V shed 6 bases and J shed 7 bases, with 16 bases lying between them. This CDR3 is built from 13 residues. The CDR3 DNA follows: TGTGCCAGCAGTCAAATAAGCGCGGGGGAGCAGTACTTC. Protein product: CASSQISAGEQYF.

The CDR3 bases are TGCGCCAGCGCCTCGGGCGGGAACCAGCCCCAGCATTTT. This translates into CASASGGNQPQHF. The chain is built from TRBV10-1 and TRBJ1-5; D is undetermined. The CDR3 covers 13 residues. Germline CDR1 WNHNN, CDR2 SYGVQD (reference sequence). The V end was cut by 8 bases, the J end by 7 bases, with 15 bases between.

CDR3 sequence (DNA): TGTGCCAGCAGCCGAGGACAGCTTTTTCCCTACGAGCAGTACTTC. It yields the protein CASSRGQLFPYEQYF. V and J are TRBV3-1 (or the pseudogene TRBV3-2) and TRBJ2-7, with D maybe TRBD1 (6 bases). Trimming pared 4 bases from V and 2 bases from J, leaving 15 bases between. The length of the CDR3 is 15 residues. Germline V lookup: CDR1 LGHDT, CDR2 YNNKEL (reference sequence).

The CDR3 loop is CASSELRGRYNSPLHF. The CDR3 DNA is TGTGCCAGCAGTGAACTCAGGGGGCGATATAATTCACCCCTCCACTTT. The chain links TRBV6-1 to TRBJ1-6; 8 bases are a match to TRBD1. This CDR3 spans 16 amino acids. Germline V CDR1 and CDR2: MNHNS, SASEGT. J was trimmed by 4 bases and V by 2 bases; bases with no gene match: 4.

This clone has a handful of counts. This sequence joins TRBV19 and TRBJ1-2, with TRBD1 matching 7 bases. The CDR3 has 14 amino acids. V lost 6 bases and J lost 4; bases outside the gene matches: 8. Germline loops: CDR1 LNHDA, CDR2 SQIVND (reference sequence). The CDR3 loop reads CASSPSTGSYGYTF. CDR3 DNA sequence: TGTGCCAGTAGCCCTTCGACAGGGAGCTATGGCTACACCTTC. Looking up the rest from reference TRBV19 and TRBJ1-2 gives the full variable domain: DGGITQSPKYLFRKEGQNVTLSCEQNLNHDAMYWYRQDPGQGLRLIYYSQIVNDFQKGDIAEGYSVSREKKESFPLTVTSAQKNPTAFYLCASSPSTGSYGYTFGSGTRLTVV.

The chain combines TRBV4-2 with TRBJ1-2; a weak D match, TRBD1 (6 bases). Germline values: CDR1 LGHNA, CDR2 YNFKEQ. This CDR3 spans 15 amino acids. V was shortened by 3 bases and J by 7 bases, with 18 bases between the two germline ends. The CDR3 region is CASSHGEGELGGYTF. The CDR3 nucleotides are TGTGCCAGCAGCCACGGAGAGGGGGAGTTGGGTGGCTACACCTTC.

The V call is TRBV7-9, the J call TRBJ2-7; 9 bases line up with TRBD1. The CDR3 consists of 15 residues. V trimming: 4 bases; J trimming: 0 bases; junction bases outside the gene matches: 4. Germline CDR1 and CDR2: SEHNR and FQNEAQ (reference sequence). The CDR3: CASSSGTGLSYEQYF. CDR3 in DNA: TGTGCCAGCAGCTCCGGGACAGGGCTCTCCTACGAGCAGTACTTC.

The chain is built from TRBV6-5 and TRBJ2-2, with 8 nucleotides matching TRBD2. The V segment lost 0 bases and the J segment 9 bases; nucleotides outside the gene matches: 9. The length of the CDR3 is 16 residues. Germline lookup yields CDR1 MNHEY and CDR2 SVGAGI. This CDR3 is CASSYSTGLVTWELFF. Here the CDR3 DNA reads TGTGCCAGCAGTTACTCTACGGGACTAGTTACCTGGGAGCTGTTTTTT.

The CDR3 region is CASSEAGLNTGELFF. DNA of the CDR3: TGTGCCAGCAGTGAAGCGGGACTGAACACCGGGGAGCTGTTTTTT. V and J are TRBV6-1 and TRBJ2-2, with D tentatively TRBD2 (6 bases). Trimming took 0 bases from V and 1 from J, leaving 6 bases between them. This CDR3 is 15 amino acids long. Germline-derived CDR1 and CDR2 are MNHNS and SASEGT.

V and J are TRBV29-1 and TRBJ1-2; D perhaps matches TRBD1 (5 bases). Per germline, CDR1 SQVTM and CDR2 ANQGSEA. The CDR3 covers 12 residues. The V end was cut by 7 bases, the J end by 12 bases, with 21 bases between. The CDR3 is CSATRPAGGDTF. The CDR3 DNA sequence: TGCAGCGCCACAAGACCAGCCGGGGGGGACACCTTC. The full variable domain, with the rest looked up from reference TRBV29-1 and TRBJ1-2, is SAVISQKPSRDICQRGTSLTIQCQVDSQVTMMFWYRQQPGQSLTLIATANQGSEATYESGFVIDKFPISRPNLTFSTLTVSNMSPEDSSIYLCSATRPAGGDTFGSGTRLTVV.